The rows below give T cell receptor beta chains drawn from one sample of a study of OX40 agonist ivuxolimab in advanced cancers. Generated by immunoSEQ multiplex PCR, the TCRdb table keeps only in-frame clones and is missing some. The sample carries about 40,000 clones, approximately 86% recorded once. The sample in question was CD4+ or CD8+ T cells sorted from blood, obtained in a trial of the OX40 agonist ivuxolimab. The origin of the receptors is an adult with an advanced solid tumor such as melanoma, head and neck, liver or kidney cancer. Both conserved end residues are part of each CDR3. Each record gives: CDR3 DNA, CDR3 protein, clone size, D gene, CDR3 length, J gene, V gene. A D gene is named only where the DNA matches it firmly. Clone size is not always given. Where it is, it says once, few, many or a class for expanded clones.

CDR3nt: TGTGCCAGCAGACAACCTTCGATTAACGAAGCTTTCTTT
CDR3aa: CASRQPSINEAFF
abundance: -
d_gene: -
len: 13
j_gene: TRBJ1-1
v_gene: TRBV7-2

CDR3nt: TGCGCCAGCAGCCGAGACCAACGGACTGGGACCTACGAGCAGTACTTC
CDR3aa: CASSRDQRTGTYEQYF
abundance: -
d_gene: -
len: 16
j_gene: TRBJ2-7
v_gene: TRBV4-1

CDR3nt: TGTGCCAGCAGTTTATTTGCTAGCGGGATAGGGGCAGGGGAGACCCAGTACTTC
CDR3aa: CASSLFASGIGAGETQYF
abundance: -
d_gene: TRBD2
len: 18
j_gene: TRBJ2-5
v_gene: TRBV27

CDR3nt: TGCGCCAGCAGCTTGTCAGGCCAGGGACTTAATGGCTACACCTTC
CDR3aa: CASSLSGQGLNGYTF
abundance: -
d_gene: -
len: 15
j_gene: TRBJ1-2
v_gene: TRBV5-1

CDR3nt: TGTGCCAGCAGCCAAGAAACAGGCCTCTCCTACGAGCAGTACTTC
CDR3aa: CASSQETGLSYEQYF
abundance: -
d_gene: -
len: 15
j_gene: TRBJ2-7
v_gene: TRBV14

CDR3nt: TGTGCCAGCAGTGAAGACCAGGGCGGCCCCATGAACACTGAAGCTTTCTTT
CDR3aa: CASSEDQGGPMNTEAFF
abundance: -
d_gene: -
len: 17
j_gene: TRBJ1-1
v_gene: TRBV2

CDR3nt: TGTGCCAGCAGTTTATTTGGGAGGCCCCAGCATTTT
CDR3aa: CASSLFGRPQHF
abundance: -
d_gene: -
len: 12
j_gene: TRBJ1-5
v_gene: TRBV28

CDR3nt: TGTGCCACCAGCGAACTAGCGGGAGGGACCGGGGAGCTGTTTTTT
CDR3aa: CATSELAGGTGELFF
abundance: few
d_gene: TRBD2
len: 15
j_gene: TRBJ2-2
v_gene: TRBV15

CDR3nt: TGTGCCAGCAGTTGGGGGAACACTGAAGCTTTCTTT
CDR3aa: CASSWGNTEAFF
abundance: -
d_gene: -
len: 12
j_gene: TRBJ1-1
v_gene: TRBV2

CDR3nt: TGTGCCACCAGCAGAGCTTCAGGGTCGAGTTCAGAGACCCAGTACTTC
CDR3aa: CATSRASGSSSETQYF
abundance: once
d_gene: -
len: 16
j_gene: TRBJ2-5
v_gene: TRBV15

CDR3nt: TGTGCCTGGGATGGGACAGCCTTCCCTTTCTCTGGCTACACCTTC
CDR3aa: CAWDGTAFPFSGYTF
abundance: -
d_gene: TRBD1
len: 15
j_gene: TRBJ1-2
v_gene: TRBV30

CDR3nt: TGCGCCAGCAGTGAGCGGGGAGCGGGCACCGGGGAGCTGTTTTTT
CDR3aa: CASSERGAGTGELFF
abundance: -
d_gene: -
len: 15
j_gene: TRBJ2-2
v_gene: TRBV10-1

CDR3nt: TGTGCCAGCAGCTTATCGGGGTCCGGAAACACCATATATTTT
CDR3aa: CASSLSGSGNTIYF
abundance: -
d_gene: -
len: 14
j_gene: TRBJ1-3
v_gene: TRBV7-9